Listed here are 19 T cell receptor beta chains from one sample, sequenced in a study of neurological immune-mediated disorders. TCRdb reanalysed the 5' RACE reads using MiXCR and keeps one entry per CDR3 protein. The sample lists more than 45,000 distinct CDR3 sequences; more than 4% were seen once. Sequencing used PBMCs. The receptors come from a man in his fifties or sixties with multiple sclerosis.

This clonotype occurred many times. The J gene is TRBJ2-4, the V gene TRBV28; 11 nucleotides agree with TRBD2. This CDR3 comprises 19 residues. Germline CDR1 and CDR2: MDHEN and SYDVKM. V was clipped by 5 bases and J by 1 base; unmatched bases: 13. The CDR3 loop reads CASSTQRLAGGMAKNIQYF. The CDR3 nucleotides read TGTGCCAGCAGTACCCAGCGCCTAGCGGGAGGAATGGCCAAAAACATTCAGTACTTC. The whole variable domain, filled in from reference TRBV28 and TRBJ2-4, reads DVKVTQSSRYLVKRTGEKVFLECVQDMDHENMFWYRQDPGLGLRLIYFSYDVKMKEKGDIPEGYSVSREKKERFSLILESASTNQTSMYLCASSTQRLAGGMAKNIQYFGAGTRLSVL.

This clonotype was counted many times. The chain recombines TRBV7-8 with TRBJ1-4; no clear D. The CDR3 has 18 residues. With 5 bases removed from V and 0 bases from J, the gap between germline ends came to 19 bases. Germline V lookup: CDR1 SGHVS, CDR2 FQNEAQ. As DNA, the CDR3 is TGTGCCAGCAGCCCCCGAAACCCGACGGGAGCAACTAATGAAAAACTGTTTTTT. Translation gives CASSPRNPTGATNEKLFF.

The rearrangement uses TRBV29-1 and TRBJ2-5, with D tentatively TRBD2 (5 bases). Germline loops: CDR1 SQVTM, CDR2 ANQGSEA. Between the trimmed V and J ends, which lost 8 bases and 4 bases, there was a span of 11 bases. This CDR3 comprises 11 residues. The CDR3 bases are TGCAGCTATCGGGGAATAGAGACCCAGTACTTC. It encodes CSYRGIETQYF.

Ten or more counts support this clonotype. V is TRBV3-1 and J is TRBJ2-6; D is uncertain. V shed 4 bases and J shed 0 bases, with 19 bases lying between them. From germline, CDR1 is LGHDT and CDR2 YNNKEL (reference sequence). There are 19 residues in the CDR3. The CDR3 DNA sequence: TGTGCCAGCAGCCGCACCAAGACAAGAGCAATCTCTGGGGCCAACGTCCTGACTTTC. The encoded protein is CASSRTKTRAISGANVLTF.

This clonotype was observed a handful of times. J is TRBJ2-5 and V is TRBV7-9; D might be TRBD2 (6 bases). The V end was cut by 5 bases, the J end by 12 bases, with 16 bases between. This CDR3 is built from 12 residues. Germline CDR1 SEHNR, CDR2 FQNEAQ (reference sequence). CDR3 amino acids: CASSHGGGPKYF. CDR3 DNA: TGTGCCAGCAGCCACGGGGGAGGACCAAAGTACTTC.

This clonotype turned up a few times. The chain links TRBV5-1 to TRBJ1-1, with 7 bases aligning to TRBD1. Germline V CDR1 and CDR2: SGHRS, YFSETQ. The CDR3 is made up of 16 amino acids. Trimming took 4 bases from V and 0 from J; bases not matched to a gene: 9. The CDR3 nucleotides are TGCGCCAGCAGCCTGGACAGGACCGGTGTGAACACTGAAGCTTTCTTT. Translated, it gives CASSLDRTGVNTEAFF. The full variable domain, in which reference TRBV5-1 and TRBJ1-1 provide the parts outside the CDR3, is KAGVTQTPRYLIKTRGQQVTLSCSPISGHRSVSWYQQTPGQGLQFLFEYFSETQRNKGNFPGRFSGRQFSNSRSEMNVSTLELGDSALYLCASSLDRTGVNTEAFFGQGTRLTVV.

There are a few counts of this clonotype. V is TRBV20-1 and J is TRBJ2-3, with D tentatively TRBD2 (5 bases). Germline lookup yields CDR1 DFQATT and CDR2 SNEGSKA (reference sequence). This CDR3 region has 15 residues. With 7 bases removed from V and 2 bases from J, the gap between germline ends came to 19 bases. The CDR3 nucleotides read TGCAGTGGGGGAGATGGGCGGGCGACCACAGATACGCAGTATTTT. This codes for CSGGDGRATTDTQYF.

This clonotype was counted ten times or more. The rearrangement links TRBV20-1 to TRBJ2-7; a possible D gene is TRBD2 (7 bases). This CDR3 is built from 14 residues. Trimming removed 6 bases from V and 1 base from J, with 16 bases in between. Germline loops: CDR1 DFQATT, CDR2 SNEGSKA (reference sequence). The CDR3 loop is CSAKGGTNSYEQYF. The DNA of the CDR3 is TGCAGTGCCAAGGGGGGGACAAATTCCTACGAGCAGTACTTC.

This clonotype was picked up many times. The V and J genes are TRBV5-1 and TRBJ2-7; D might be TRBD1 or TRBD2, each matching 6 bases. V lost 2 bases, J lost 4 bases, and 13 bases lay in between. Germline assignment: CDR1 SGHRS and CDR2 YFSETQ. This CDR3 has 14 amino acids. In DNA, the CDR3 is TGCGCCAGCAGCTTTCCGGGGGCCCAGTACGAGCAGTACTTC. As protein: CASSFPGAQYEQYF.

Points on this clonotype: A read error may explain this, as a much larger clone is one base away. The rearrangement uses TRBV5-1 and TRBJ1-1; D is possibly TRBD1 (5 bases). The CDR3 length is 14 residues. In germline, CDR1 is SGHRS, CDR2 YFSETQ. The germline V and J ends were trimmed by 2 bases and 5 bases, with 13 bases remaining between them. CDR3 sequence reads: CASSFLGTATEAFF. DNA for the CDR3: TGCGCCAGCAGCTTCCTCGGGACCGCGACTGAAGCTTTCTTT.

This clonotype showed up many times. The chain links TRBV5-1 to TRBJ2-7; possibly TRBD1 for D (6 bases). The CDR3 length is 14 residues. With 0 bases removed from V and 2 bases from J, the gap between germline ends came to 9 bases. Germline CDR1 reads SGHRS; CDR2 reads YFSETQ. CDR3 protein: CASSLGTDAYEQYF. DNA of the CDR3: TGCGCCAGCAGCTTGGGGACAGACGCCTACGAGCAGTACTTC.

This clonotype has at least ten counts. V and J are TRBV5-1 and TRBJ2-7; 8 nucleotides match TRBD2. The CDR3 totals 14 residues. J was trimmed by 3 bases and V by 0 bases; bases with no gene match: 2. Germline V CDR1 and CDR2: SGHRS, YFSETQ. In nucleotides, the CDR3 is TGCGCCAGCAGCTTGGGGCGGGAGGTCTACGAGCAGTACTTC. Translation gives CASSLGREVYEQYF. Full variable domain (missing parts from reference TRBV5-1 and TRBJ2-7): KAGVTQTPRYLIKTRGQQVTLSCSPISGHRSVSWYQQTPGQGLQFLFEYFSETQRNKGNFPGRFSGRQFSNSRSEMNVSTLELGDSALYLCASSLGREVYEQYFGPGTRLTVT.

This clonotype has a handful of counts. This chain connects TRBV6-5 to TRBJ2-2; D might be TRBD1 (6 bases). Germline V gives CDR1 MNHEY, CDR2 SVGAGI. The CDR3 runs to 16 residues. V was trimmed by 5 bases and J by 6 bases, leaving 19 bases between them. The CDR3 DNA is TGTGCCAGCAGTCAAGACAGGCCAGAGGGTTCCGGGGAGCTGTTTTTT. Translated: CASSQDRPEGSGELFF.

The table lists this clonotype with many counts. V usage is TRBV5-1 and J usage is TRBJ2-1; 9 nucleotides align to TRBD1. The CDR3 totals 14 residues. V lost 4 bases and J lost 5; bases outside the gene matches: 4. CDR1 is SGHRS and CDR2 is YFSETQ in the germline V gene. In nucleotides, the CDR3 is TGCGCCAGCAGCCCGGGACAGGGAGACAATGAGCAGTTCTTC. Translated: CASSPGQGDNEQFF.

This clonotype was detected ten times or more. The rearrangement joins TRBV3-1 to TRBJ2-3; TRBD2 matches 11 bases. CDR1 and CDR2 (germline): LGHDT, YNNKEL (reference sequence). J gave up 4 bases and V 7 bases, and 7 bases lay outside the gene matches. This CDR3 has 15 amino acids. CDR3 coding DNA: TGTGCCAGCACTCTAGCGGGGGGCCAGGCAGATACGCAGTATTTT. This gives the protein CASTLAGGQADTQYF.

This clonotype showed up many times. V usage is TRBV5-6 and J usage is TRBJ2-4, with a weak D call TRBD2 (5 bases). V lost 3 bases to trimming and J lost 0 bases, with 10 bases between them. CDR1 is SGHDT and CDR2 is YYEEEE in the germline V gene. The CDR3 runs 15 residues. The CDR3: CASSWRGGAKNIQYF. The CDR3 coding sequence is TGTGCCAGCAGCTGGCGCGGAGGAGCCAAAAACATTCAGTACTTC.

There are many counts of this clonotype. It may be a read error: a sequence one base away is much more abundant. The chain links TRBV20-1 to TRBJ2-7, with D perhaps matching TRBD1 or TRBD2 (5 bases each). Germline assignment: CDR1 DFQATT and CDR2 SNEGSKA (reference sequence). V lost 5 bases to trimming and J lost 7 bases, with 12 bases between them. This CDR3 is built from 11 residues. The chain's CDR3 is CSAPGREEQYF. The CDR3 bases are TGCAGTGCTCCGGGACGTGAAGAGCAGTACTTC.

This clonotype was picked up many times. CDR3 nucleotides: TGTGCCAGCAGCTCGCCGACGTTCGGCTCGGATTCACCCCTCCACTTT. Protein: CASSSPTFGSDSPLHF. The chain employs TRBV7-2 and TRBJ1-6; D unclear. The CDR3 contains 16 residues. Germline assignment: CDR1 SGHTA and CDR2 FQGNSA. V lost 4 bases and J lost 8, with 18 bases in between.

This clonotype was detected many times. The chain couples TRBV7-2 to TRBJ1-1; D may be TRBD1 (6 bases). Trimming stripped 1 base from V and 5 bases from J, with 14 bases between. Per germline, CDR1 SGHTA and CDR2 FQGNSA. The CDR3 spans 15 residues. CDR3 in amino acids: CASSLVFQGNTEAFF. The CDR3 DNA is TGTGCCAGCAGCTTAGTTTTTCAGGGGAATACTGAAGCTTTCTTT. The variable domain in full, completed from reference TRBV7-2 and TRBJ1-1, reads GAGVSQSPSNKVTEKGKDVELRCDPISGHTALYWYRQSLGQGLEFLIYFQGNSAPDKSGLPSDRFSAERTGGSVSTLTIQRTQQEDSAVYLCASSLVFQGNTEAFFGQGTRLTVV.